This T cell receptor beta chain was identified in a study of radiation and T cells in renal cell carcinoma. Study summary: Nephrectomy followed 15 Gy stereotactic body radiation by 4 weeks.

Trimming took off 3 bases at V and 3 bases at J, with 9 bases between the two ends. The CDR3 extends over 13 amino acids. Germline values: CDR1 MNHEY, CDR2 SMNVEV (reference sequence). As for time point: blood 2 weeks post-SBRT. Treatment in this sample: 15 Gy SBRT to primary tumor, nephrectomy 4 weeks later. Profiled with immunoSEQ multiplex PCR; TCRdb holds only in-frame clones, not every one. The sample lists about 120,000 clones, about 81% occurring once. The receptor's source is a woman aged 60 to 75 with renal cell carcinoma. The genes are TRBV27 and TRBJ2-7; D ambiguous. The specimen was blood, collected from a patient whose treatment included radiotherapy and nephrectomy. This chain's CDR3 is CASSFKVGYEQYF. The CDR3 DNA reads as TGTGCCAGCAGTTTTAAGGTAGGCTACGAGCAGTACTTC.